One sample yielded the 29 T cell receptor beta chains listed below, sequenced in a study of vaccination effects on CD4 cells after COVID-19. Clones were sequenced by immunoSEQ multiplex PCR, and TCRdb holds only the in-frame ones, with some missing. This sample has about 45,000 clones, with about three quarters found just once. Antigen-specific CD4+ T cells expanded by the ViraFEST assay with viral peptide pools were then sequenced. Isolating CD4+ T cells followed less than 11 days of culture. The person's infection with SARS-CoV-2, confirmed by PCR, took place between March and December 2020. These receptors have no identified antigens. The sample was CD4+ T cells from PBMCs cultured with a peptide pool, taken before COVID-19 vaccination. Receptor source: a human donor who had a prior SARS-CoV-2 infection.

This rearrangement joins TRBV5-1 to TRBJ1-4, with D perhaps TRBD1 (5 bases). There are 14 residues in the CDR3. Trimming stripped 7 bases from V and 5 bases from J, with 15 bases between. The germline gives CDR1 SGHRS, CDR2 YFSETQ. Written as DNA, the CDR3 is TGCGCCAGCGCTATGACCGCAGGGAATGAAAAACTGTTTTTT. Encoded protein: CASAMTAGNEKLFF.

The chain uses TRBV29-1 and TRBJ2-1; D may be TRBD2 (5 bases). V was trimmed by 5 bases and J by 5 bases, leaving 16 bases between them. The CDR3 spans 14 residues. Germline CDR1 SQVTM, CDR2 ANQGSEA. CDR3 DNA: TGCAGCGTTCGGCGCGCGACCGGGGACAATGAGCAGTTCTTC. This gives the protein CSVRRATGDNEQFF.

The chain carries TRBV6-5 and TRBJ1-1; D not resolved. Germline V gene data show CDR1 as MNHEY and CDR2 as SVGAGI. Trimming took off 1 base at V and 1 base at J, with 4 bases between the two ends. The CDR3 contains 13 residues. CDR3: CASSYWQNTEAFF. The CDR3 nucleotides read TGTGCCAGCAGTTACTGGCAGAACACTGAAGCTTTCTTT.

A few counts support this clone. The chain combines TRBV5-4 with TRBJ1-5; no definite D call. The CDR3 runs to 13 residues. CDR1 SGHNT and CDR2 YYREEE come from the germline V gene (reference sequence). V lost 0 bases and J lost 5, with 6 bases in between. For the CDR3, the DNA is TGTGCCAGCAGCTTGGACAATGATCAGCCCCAGCATTTT. Amino acids: CASSLDNDQPQHF. Supplemented by reference TRBV5-4 and TRBJ1-5, the full variable domain reads ETGVTQSPTHLIKTRGQQVTLRCSSQSGHNTVSWYQQALGQGPQFIFQYYREEENGRGNFPPRFSGLQFPNYSSELNVNALELDDSALYLCASSLDNDQPQHFGDGTRLSIL.

J is TRBJ1-5 and V is TRBV6-5, with 11 positions matching TRBD1. CDR3 length: 13 amino acids. Trimming at V came to 7 bases and at J to 7 bases, leaving 3 bases not matched to a gene. CDR1 and CDR2 (germline): MNHEY, SVGAGI. CDR3 bases: TGTGCCAGCAACGGACAGGGGGCCCAGCCCCAGCATTTT. Translated: CASNGQGAQPQHF.

The chain employs TRBV30 and TRBJ1-1; weak D call: TRBD1 (6 bases). Germline lookup yields CDR1 GTSNPN and CDR2 SVGIG (reference sequence). This CDR3 spans 18 amino acids. Trimming removed 4 bases from V and 0 bases from J, with 24 bases in between. CDR3 sequence (DNA): TGTGCCTGGACCCCCACTCGACAGGTTGGGATGGTGAACACTGAAGCTTTCTTT. It is translated as CAWTPTRQVGMVNTEAFF.

The rearrangement joins TRBV19 to TRBJ1-4, with D perhaps TRBD1 (6 bases). Trimming stripped 5 bases from V and 6 bases from J, with 13 bases between. The CDR3 loop spans 14 amino acids. Germline CDR1 reads LNHDA; CDR2 reads SQIVND (reference sequence). Written as DNA, the CDR3 is TGTGCCAGTAGTGTTCAGGGGTCTGATGAAAAACTGTTTTTT. Translation: CASSVQGSDEKLFF. The whole variable domain, remainder taken from reference TRBV19 and TRBJ1-4, is DGGITQSPKYLFRKEGQNVTLSCEQNLNHDAMYWYRQDPGQGLRLIYYSQIVNDFQKGDIAEGYSVSREKKESFPLTVTSAQKNPTAFYLCASSVQGSDEKLFFGSGTQLSVL.

This clone has only one observation. The V call is TRBV2, the J call TRBJ1-6, with D hard to call. V lost 8 bases and J lost 6, with 11 bases in between. CDR1 is SNHLY and CDR2 is FYNNEI in the germline V gene. The CDR3 covers 13 residues. The CDR3 nucleotides read TGTGCCAGCCATAACGAGCTTAATTCACCCCTCCACTTT. Protein sequence: CASHNELNSPLHF.

The chain is built from TRBV7-2 and TRBJ2-2; TRBD2 matches at 7 bases. Trimming cost V 0 bases and J 1 base; bases outside gene matches: 2. The CDR3 is 16 residues long. The germline V gene encodes CDR1 SGHTA and CDR2 FQGNSA. CDR3 region: CASSLASGGNTGELFF. In DNA, the CDR3 is TGTGCCAGCAGCTTAGCGTCGGGGGGGAACACCGGGGAGCTGTTTTTT.

The chain employs TRBV2 and TRBJ2-1; no reliable D call. The CDR3 contains 13 residues. The germline V gene encodes CDR1 SNHLY and CDR2 FYNNEI. Trimming shortened V by 7 bases and J by 5 bases, and 12 bases separated the two germline ends. In DNA form, the CDR3 reads TGTGCCAGCATAGGCGATGGCGACAATGAGCAGTTCTTC. It specifies CASIGDGDNEQFF.

This rearrangement joins TRBV18 to TRBJ1-5, with a tentative D call TRBD1 (6 bases). With 3 bases removed from V and 5 bases from J, the gap between germline ends came to 11 bases. CDR3 length: 14 amino acids. Germline CDR1 KGHSH, CDR2 LQKENI. CDR3 loop: CASSPGGWDQPQHF. Here the CDR3 DNA reads TGTGCCAGCTCACCTGGGGGCTGGGATCAGCCCCAGCATTTT.

The CDR3 spells CASSPGSAYEQYF. CDR3 sequence (DNA): TGTGCCAGCTCACCGGGCAGCGCCTACGAGCAGTACTTC. The chain carries TRBV18 and TRBJ2-7, with D hard to call. Trimming took 3 bases from V and 2 from J, leaving 8 bases between them. Germline lookup yields CDR1 KGHSH and CDR2 LQKENI. The CDR3 is 13 amino acids.

The V and J genes are TRBV9 and TRBJ1-5, with no clear D. Germline loops: CDR1 SGDLS, CDR2 YYNGEE. This CDR3 region has 15 residues. V dropped 0 bases and J dropped 0 bases, with 7 bases sitting between them. The DNA for the CDR3 is TGTGCCAGCAGCGTAGGGCAGAATAGCAATCAGCCCCAGCATTTT. Translated, it gives CASSVGQNSNQPQHF.

This clone was picked up a small number of times. J is TRBJ1-6 and V is TRBV6-1; possible D gene TRBD1, 6 bases. Germline values: CDR1 MNHNS, CDR2 SASEGT. The V end lost 3 bases, the J end lost 8 bases, and 14 bases lay between the germline ends. The CDR3 contains 15 residues. The CDR3 region has the DNA TGTGCCAGCAGTGATTCAGGGGTTGGTGATTCACCCCTCCACTTT. Protein product: CASSDSGVGDSPLHF.

The genes are TRBV4-2 and TRBJ2-7, with 10 bases lining up with TRBD1. The germline V gene has CDR1 LGHNA and CDR2 YNFKEQ. V shed 4 bases, J shed 4 bases, and the junction held 7 bases outside the gene matches. The CDR3 totals 15 residues. The CDR3 is CASSRTGTGVYEQYF. Here the CDR3 DNA reads TGTGCCAGCAGCCGAACCGGGACAGGGGTATACGAGCAGTACTTC.

This clone was detected a few times. This chain joins TRBV10-3 and TRBJ1-3; 9 bases align to TRBD1. The CDR3 runs 17 residues. CDR1 and CDR2 (germline): ENHRY, SYGVKD. The junction had 7 bases not matched to a gene; V was cut back by 4 bases and J by 0 bases. The CDR3 coding sequence is TGTGCCATCAGTGGACCGGGACAGGGAAGCTCTGGAAACACCATATATTTT. Its protein is CAISGPGQGSSGNTIYF.

The chain couples TRBV24-1 to TRBJ1-6, with D tentatively TRBD1 (5 bases). CDR1 KGHDR and CDR2 SFDVKD come from the germline V gene. Trimming took off 8 bases at V and 7 bases at J, with 17 bases between the two ends. The CDR3 consists of 15 residues. The CDR3 region is CATKVEGPRNSPLHF. The CDR3 region has the DNA TGTGCCACCAAAGTGGAGGGGCCTAGGAATTCACCCCTCCACTTT.

This sequence joins TRBV11-3 and TRBJ1-3, with no clear D. Germline V CDR1 and CDR2: SGHNT, YENEEA. V lost 3 bases and J 2 bases, leaving 8 bases between the germline ends. This CDR3 spans 14 amino acids. The CDR3 sequence: CASSFEGAGNTIYF. In nucleotides, the CDR3 is TGTGCCAGCAGCTTCGAGGGAGCTGGAAACACCATATATTTT.

This clone appeared once. In DNA, the CDR3 is TGCGCCAGCAGCTATGCGTTAGCGCCATACAATGAGCAGTTCTTC. Its translation is CASSYALAPYNEQFF. J is TRBJ2-1 and V is TRBV5-1; tentative D call: TRBD2 (5 bases). CDR3 length: 15 amino acids. Germline V lookup: CDR1 SGHRS, CDR2 YFSETQ. With 3 bases removed from V and 4 bases from J, the gap between germline ends came to 14 bases.

This clone was observed at least ten times. The genes are TRBV9 and TRBJ1-2; no definite D call. Trimming removed 3 bases from V and 0 bases from J, with 12 bases in between. Germline CDR1 is SGDLS and CDR2 is YYNGEE. The length of the CDR3 is 15 residues. The chain's CDR3 is CASSASQITNYGYTF. The CDR3 bases are TGTGCCAGCAGCGCATCACAGATTACTAACTATGGCTACACCTTC.

The V and J genes are TRBV5-4 and TRBJ2-3; TRBD2 agrees at 8 bases. V trimming: 4 bases; J trimming: 2 bases; junction bases outside the gene matches: 12. CDR1 is SGHNT and CDR2 is YYREEE in the germline V gene (reference sequence). The CDR3 length is 17 residues. The CDR3: CASSPPGGGPFTDTQYF. For the CDR3, the DNA is TGTGCCAGCAGCCCACCGGGAGGGGGACCTTTCACAGATACGCAGTATTTT.

The J gene is TRBJ2-7, the V gene TRBV6-1, with 9 bases that match TRBD1. There are 14 residues in the CDR3. V lost 1 base and J lost 12; bases outside the gene matches: 10. Germline V lookup: CDR1 MNHNS, CDR2 SASEGT. The CDR3 protein is CASSEVWDREVLYF. In nucleotides, the CDR3 is TGTGCCAGCAGTGAAGTGTGGGACAGGGAAGTTCTGTACTTC.

V usage is TRBV5-6 and J usage is TRBJ1-1; D uncertain. The CDR3 loop spans 15 amino acids. With 6 bases removed from V and 5 bases from J, the gap between germline ends came to 20 bases. Germline lookup yields CDR1 SGHDT and CDR2 YYEEEE. The CDR3 DNA sequence: TGTGCCAGCACCCCGGAGAACGGGGAGGGAACTGAAGCTTTCTTT. It codes for CASTPENGEGTEAFF.

The chain uses TRBV4-3 and TRBJ2-3; D unclear. Germline CDR1 reads LGHNA; CDR2 reads YSLEER. The CDR3 covers 14 residues. Between the trimmed V and J ends, which lost 4 bases and 2 bases, there was a span of 10 bases. CDR3 bases: TGCGCCAGCAGCCGAGGCGGCAACACAGATACGCAGTATTTT. This encodes CASSRGGNTDTQYF.

J is TRBJ2-7 and V is TRBV11-2; TRBD2 matches 11 bases. Trimming at V came to 5 bases and at J to 4 bases, leaving 10 bases not matched to a gene. This CDR3 spans 16 amino acids. Germline CDR1 and CDR2: SGHAT and FQNNGV. The CDR3 is CASSLTWVAGGYEQYF. CDR3 bases: TGTGCCAGCAGCCTCACATGGGTAGCGGGAGGGTACGAGCAGTACTTC.

This chain uses TRBV5-5 with TRBJ2-1; 7 bases fit TRBD2. The V gene's germline CDR1 is SGHKS and CDR2 YYEKEE (reference sequence). V shed 4 bases, J shed 0 bases, and the junction held 7 bases outside the gene matches. The CDR3 loop spans 16 amino acids. CDR3 bases: TGTGCCAGCAGCACCCAACCGGGGGGCTCCTACAATGAGCAGTTCTTC. Amino acid sequence: CASSTQPGGSYNEQFF.

The rearrangement uses TRBV11-3 and TRBJ1-1; D is undetermined. This CDR3 is 13 amino acids long. In germline, CDR1 is SGHNT, CDR2 YENEEA. The V gene lost 4 bases and the J gene lost 7 bases, with 13 bases spanning the gap. The DNA for the CDR3 is TGTGCCAGCAGCTACCAGTCAGATCTTGAAGCTTTCTTT. Encoded protein: CASSYQSDLEAFF. Full variable domain (rest looked up from reference TRBV11-3 and TRBJ1-1): EAGVVQSPRYKIIEKKQPVAFWCNPISGHNTLYWYLQNLGQGPELLIRYENEEAVDDSQLPKDRFSAERLKGVDSTLKIQPAELGDSAVYLCASSYQSDLEAFFGQGTRLTVV.

The chain joins TRBV9 to TRBJ2-2; D uncertain. Germline CDR1 and CDR2: SGDLS and YYNGEE. CDR3 length equals 12 residues. The V end lost 4 bases, the J end lost 7 bases, and 8 bases lay between the germline ends. The CDR3 coding sequence is TGTGCCAGCAGCCAAATGATCGGGGAGCTGTTTTTT. Protein sequence: CASSQMIGELFF.

The CDR3 loop is CASSLYRSQPQHF. As DNA, the CDR3 is TGTGCCAGCAGCTTATATCGCAGTCAGCCCCAGCATTTT. The chain joins TRBV7-2 to TRBJ1-5, with D hard to call. The CDR3 is 13 amino acids. CDR1 is SGHTA, CDR2 FQGNSA, per germline. V was cut by 2 bases and J by 6 bases, with 8 bases left in between.